A single T cell receptor (beta chain) is shown here with its context. Germline V gives CDR1 LGHNA, CDR2 YNFKEQ. V dropped 4 bases and J dropped 4 bases, with 17 bases sitting between them. This CDR3 comprises 16 residues. This entry belongs to a study of technical replicates of blood from a handful of donors. Method: immunoSEQ multiplex PCR; TCRdb's copy keeps in-frame clones and lacks some. The table has 99,000 or so clones, about 95% seen once. The receptor comes from a human donor in good health. This chain links TRBV4-2 with TRBJ2-1, with D possibly TRBD2 on 5 matching bases. What was sequenced was T cells isolated from PBMCs. As DNA, the CDR3 is TGTGCCAGCAGCCCGGGGAGCCACAAGCTATACAATGAGCAGTTCTTC. This gives the protein CASSPGSHKLYNEQFF.